This paragraph reports one T cell receptor beta chain. Its target is unknown. The CDR3 covers 14 residues. Germline CDR1 is MNHEY and CDR2 is SMNVEV (reference sequence). V lost 0 bases, J lost 8 bases, and 11 bases lay in between. This sample stems from a study of T-cell memory formation after mild COVID-19. The study's findings and limits: Clonal second-wave expansions that peaked on day 37 had unconfirmed SARS-CoV-2 specificity. Clones contracting across day 15 to 85 had a balanced CD4/CD8 profile; later expanding clones leaned CD4+.

TCRdb used MiXCR to reprocess the 5' RACE reads, holding one entry per CDR3 protein. The sample includes about 190,000 distinct CDR3 sequences, about 17% of them seen just once. This chain links TRBV27 with TRBJ2-1; TRBD1 is a possible D gene (5 bases). Sequenced input: PBMCs or a T cell subset sorted from them (not recorded which). This TCR came from an adult woman who had mild COVID-19 (a few samples of this study predate the infection). Cell type and time point are not known. CDR3 in amino acids: CASSLSRLGDEQFF. Written as DNA, the CDR3 is TGTGCCAGCAGTTTATCTCGCCTAGGGGATGAGCAGTTCTTC.